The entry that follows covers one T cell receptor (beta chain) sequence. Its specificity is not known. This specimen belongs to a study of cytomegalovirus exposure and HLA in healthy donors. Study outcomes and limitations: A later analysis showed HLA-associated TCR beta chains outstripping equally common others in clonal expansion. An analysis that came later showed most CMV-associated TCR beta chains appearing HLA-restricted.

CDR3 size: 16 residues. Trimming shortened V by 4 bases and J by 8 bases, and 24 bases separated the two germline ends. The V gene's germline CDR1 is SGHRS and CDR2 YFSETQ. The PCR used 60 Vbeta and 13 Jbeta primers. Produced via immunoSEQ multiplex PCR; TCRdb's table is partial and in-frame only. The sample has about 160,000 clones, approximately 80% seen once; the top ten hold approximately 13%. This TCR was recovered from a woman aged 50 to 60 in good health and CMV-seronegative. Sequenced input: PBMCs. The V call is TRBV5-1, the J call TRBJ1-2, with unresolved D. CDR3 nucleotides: TGCGCCAGCAGCCCTGAGAGGAGCCGAAATGTGAGGGGCTACACCTTC. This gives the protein CASSPERSRNVRGYTF.